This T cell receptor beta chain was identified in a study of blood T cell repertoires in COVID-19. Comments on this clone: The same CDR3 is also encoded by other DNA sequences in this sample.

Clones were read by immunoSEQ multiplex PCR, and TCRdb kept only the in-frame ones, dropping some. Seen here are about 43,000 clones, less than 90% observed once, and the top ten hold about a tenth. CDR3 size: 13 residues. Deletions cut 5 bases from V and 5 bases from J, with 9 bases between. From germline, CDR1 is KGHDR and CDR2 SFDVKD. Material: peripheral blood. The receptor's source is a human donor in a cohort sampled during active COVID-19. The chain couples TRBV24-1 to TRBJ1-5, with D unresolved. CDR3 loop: CATSGGRDQPQHF. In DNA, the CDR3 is TGTGCCACCAGTGGAGGTCGAGATCAGCCCCAGCATTTT.